Following are 27 T cell receptor beta chains from one sample sequenced in a study of cytomegalovirus exposure and HLA in healthy donors. Sequenced by immunoSEQ multiplex PCR; TCRdb stores in-frame clones only, minus some. The repertoire consists of 150,000 to 200,000 clones, with about four fifths occurring once and the leading ten covering roughly 7.5%. The sequenced sample consisted of PBMCs. The receptors derive from a man aged 18 to 30 in good health and CMV-seropositive.

The gene calls are TRBV7-6 and TRBJ2-1; the match to TRBD2 covers 12 bases. Germline-derived CDR1 and CDR2 are SGHVS and FNYEAQ. The CDR3 spans 15 residues. The J segment lost 8 bases and the V segment lost 5 bases, leaving 7 bases of the junction unmatched. CDR3 sequence reads: CASSPSTSGRDEQFF. CDR3 coding DNA: TGTGCCAGCAGCCCCTCGACTAGCGGGAGAGATGAGCAGTTCTTC.

This sequence joins TRBV19 and TRBJ1-5; 10 bases are shared with TRBD1. The CDR3 is 16 residues long. CDR1 is LNHDA and CDR2 is SQIVND in the germline V gene (reference sequence). Trimming removed 5 bases from V and 5 bases from J; junction bases left unmatched: 9. The CDR3 bases are TGTGCCAGTAGTTCCCGGGACAGGGGATCCTATCAGCCCCAGCATTTT. Translating gives CASSSRDRGSYQPQHF.

The chain employs TRBV9 and TRBJ2-1, with 9 bases that match TRBD2. The CDR3 is 15 residues long. Germline assignment: CDR1 SGDLS and CDR2 YYNGEE. The junction had 12 bases not matched to a gene; V was cut back by 4 bases and J by 10 bases. Here the CDR3 reads CASSSHGASGDEQFF. CDR3 DNA sequence: TGTGCCAGCAGCTCTCACGGGGCTAGCGGGGACGAGCAGTTCTTC.

This chain uses TRBV6-1 with TRBJ2-1, with unresolved D. Trimming cost V 2 bases and J 4 bases, with 3 bases left between them. The CDR3 has 12 amino acids. Germline assignment: CDR1 MNHNS and CDR2 SASEGT. The CDR3: CASSEQYNEQFF. The CDR3 DNA sequence: TGTGCCAGCAGTGAACAGTACAATGAGCAGTTCTTC.

This clone was seen more than once but under ten times. J is TRBJ2-5 and V is TRBV9, with 16 bases aligning to TRBD2. Losses at the gene ends were 3 bases for V and 5 bases for J; bases not matched to a gene: 4. This CDR3 is built from 16 residues. Germline V gene sequence: CDR1 SGDLS, CDR2 YYNGEE. In nucleotides, the CDR3 is TGTGCCAGCAGCGCGGGACTAGCGGGAGGGGCGGAGACCCAGTACTTC. Protein: CASSAGLAGGAETQYF.

The count of this clone is one. The genes are TRBV6-1 and TRBJ2-1; TRBD2 matches at 12 bases. This CDR3 comprises 13 residues. Looked up from germline, CDR1 is MNHNS and CDR2 is SASEGT. With 8 bases clipped from V and 8 bases from J, the junction kept 4 bases outside the gene matches. For the CDR3, the DNA is TGTGCCAGCCGGGCTAGCGGGAGGGATGAGCAGTTCTTC. It yields the protein CASRASGRDEQFF.

This chain connects TRBV21-1 to TRBJ2-1; the table's D call of TRBD2 was not tested on the DNA. TRBV21-1 is listed as a pseudogene. The CDR3 runs to 16 residues. The CDR3, as DNA: TGTGCCAGCAGCAAATCGTGCGCTCCTCGGAGGAATGAGCAGTTCTTC. Amino acid sequence: CASSKSCAPRRNEQFF.

The sample holds a few counts of this clone. V and J are TRBV7-9 and TRBJ1-2; 7 bases match TRBD1. V was clipped by 2 bases and J by 8 bases; unmatched bases: 5. This CDR3 spans 13 amino acids. Germline loops: CDR1 SEHNR, CDR2 FQNEAQ (reference sequence). In nucleotides, the CDR3 is TGTGCCAGCAGCTTAATAGGGGGCGTCGGCTACACCTTC. Encoded protein: CASSLIGGVGYTF.

The chain links TRBV28 to TRBJ2-7, with 9 bases identical to TRBD1. Per germline, CDR1 MDHEN and CDR2 SYDVKM. Trimming cost V 5 bases and J 6 bases; bases outside gene matches: 5. This CDR3 is 13 amino acids long. In DNA, the CDR3 is TGTGCCAGCAGTCCCAACAGGGGGCTCGAGCAGTACTTC. Its protein product is CASSPNRGLEQYF.

The chain uses TRBV6-1 and TRBJ2-2; possibly TRBD2 for D (5 bases). The CDR3 length is 15 residues. V was clipped by 5 bases and J by 3 bases, with 13 bases between them. The germline V gene encodes CDR1 MNHNS and CDR2 SASEGT. In DNA, the CDR3 is TGTGCCAGCAGTTTGCTCGACGGGGACACCGGGGAGCTGTTTTTT. This translates into CASSLLDGDTGELFF.

The chain combines TRBV5-6 with TRBJ2-7; the D gene is possibly TRBD1 (7 bases). The CDR3 is 16 residues long. The V end was cut by 0 bases, the J end by 4 bases, with 17 bases between. CDR1 is SGHDT and CDR2 is YYEEEE in the germline V gene. The CDR3 coding sequence is TGTGCCAGCAGCTTGGTGCAGGGGGGACCCGCTTACGAGCAGTACTTC. It translates to CASSLVQGGPAYEQYF.

This chain joins TRBV29-1 and TRBJ2-2, with 10 bases fitting TRBD1. CDR3 length equals 14 residues. Germline CDR1 is SQVTM and CDR2 is ANQGSEA. V was pared by 5 bases and J by 4 bases, with 4 bases of the junction left unmatched. The CDR3 bases are TGCAGCGTTAAGGGACAGGGGAGCACCGGGGAGCTGTTTTTT. It translates to CSVKGQGSTGELFF.

The chain has TRBV27 and TRBJ2-1, with D perhaps TRBD1 (8 bases). CDR1 MNHEY and CDR2 SMNVEV come from the germline V gene (reference sequence). Trimming removed 3 bases at V and 6 bases at J, with 15 bases between. The CDR3 covers 15 residues. The CDR3 DNA reads as TGTGCCAGCAGTTTTGGACAGGGAGGGGTCAATGAGCAGTTCTTC. Translated, it gives CASSFGQGGVNEQFF.

This chain joins TRBV27 and TRBJ2-7; 11 bases map to TRBD1. Germline V gene sequence: CDR1 MNHEY, CDR2 SMNVEV (reference sequence). This CDR3 is 16 amino acids long. The V gene end was trimmed by 6 bases and the J gene end by 2 bases; junction bases not matched to a gene: 9. The CDR3 region is CASRAAGQGAPYEQYF. The CDR3 bases are TGTGCCAGCAGAGCAGCCGGACAGGGGGCCCCCTACGAGCAGTACTTC.

This clone has a handful of counts. The gene calls are TRBV6-5 and TRBJ2-7; 12 nucleotides agree with TRBD2. This CDR3 has 14 residues. The germline V gene encodes CDR1 MNHEY and CDR2 SVGAGI. The J segment lost 1 base and the V segment lost 5 bases, leaving 0 bases of the junction unmatched. CDR3 sequence reads: CASSTSGGSYEQYF. CDR3 nucleotide sequence: TGTGCCAGCAGTACTAGCGGGGGGTCCTACGAGCAGTACTTC.

The chain couples TRBV11-3 to TRBJ2-3; 14 bases agree with TRBD2. Trimming took 5 bases from V and 2 from J; bases not matched to a gene: 3. This CDR3 contains 16 residues. Germline V gene lookup returns CDR1 SGHNT and CDR2 YENEEA. CDR3 sequence (DNA): TGTGCCAGCAGCCGACTAGCGGGAGGGTACACAGATACGCAGTATTTT. It is translated as CASSRLAGGYTDTQYF.

This sequence joins TRBV7-9 and TRBJ2-1, with 11 bases matching TRBD2. There are 16 residues in the CDR3. V dropped 5 bases and J dropped 4; count of bases not matched to a gene: 7. From germline, CDR1 is SEHNR and CDR2 FQNEAQ (reference sequence). CDR3 residues: CASSKAGTSGYNEQFF. The CDR3 DNA is TGTGCCAGCAGCAAAGCCGGGACTAGCGGTTACAATGAGCAGTTCTTC.

The DNA for the CDR3 is TGTGCCACCAGCAGAGATTCGGGGGGGAATGAAAAACTGTTTTTT. It is translated as CATSRDSGGNEKLFF. V gene TRBV15 combines with J gene TRBJ1-4; a possible D gene is TRBD1 (5 bases). V was shortened by 0 bases and J by 5 bases, with 10 bases between the two germline ends. This CDR3 contains 15 residues. CDR1 is LNHNV and CDR2 is YYDKDF in the germline V gene (reference sequence). The variable domain in full, completed from reference TRBV15 and TRBJ1-4, reads DAMVIQNPRYQVTQFGKPVTLSCSQTLNHNVMYWYQQKSSQAPKLLFHYYDKDFNNEADTPDNFQSRRPNTSFCFLDIRSPGLGDTAMYLCATSRDSGGNEKLFFGSGTQLSVL.

The rearrangement links TRBV6-1 to TRBJ2-3, with D possibly being TRBD1 (6 bases). Trimming took 6 bases from V and 4 from J, leaving 17 bases between them. The CDR3 is 15 amino acids. CDR1 is MNHNS and CDR2 is SASEGT in the germline V gene. The CDR3 DNA is TGTGCCAGCAGGACAGGTGGATCACGGGCAGATACGCAGTATTTT. Its translation: CASRTGGSRADTQYF.

This clone showed up just a few times. V is TRBV25-1 and J is TRBJ1-1, with TRBD1 matching 10 bases. The J segment lost 5 bases and the V segment lost 8 bases, leaving 5 bases of the junction unmatched. The CDR3 totals 13 residues. CDR1 is MGHDK, CDR2 SYGVNS, per germline. The CDR3 DNA follows: TGTGCCAGCTCTGACAGGGGGCAAACTGAAGCTTTCTTT. Translating it yields CASSDRGQTEAFF.

This chain links TRBV5-8 with TRBJ2-1; no clear D gene. The germline V gene encodes CDR1 SGHTS and CDR2 YDEGEE. This CDR3 spans 15 amino acids. The V and J ends lost 3 bases and 0 bases respectively, with 10 bases between them. The CDR3 region is CASSSSGYSYNEQFF. In nucleotides, the CDR3 is TGTGCCAGCAGCTCGTCCGGGTACTCCTACAATGAGCAGTTCTTC.

This clone came up a few times. The chain has TRBV15 and TRBJ2-2; D gene unclear. Germline V gene sequence: CDR1 LNHNV, CDR2 YYDKDF (reference sequence). The CDR3 contains 14 residues. The V end lost 9 bases, the J end lost 2 bases, and 13 bases lay between the germline ends. CDR3 sequence: CATSASRNTGELFF. The CDR3 DNA follows: TGTGCCACTTCGGCCTCTAGAAACACCGGGGAGCTGTTTTTT.

V and J are TRBV27 and TRBJ1-5; perhaps TRBD1 as D (5 bases). Germline loops: CDR1 MNHEY, CDR2 SMNVEV (reference sequence). This CDR3 has 14 amino acids. Trimming pared 4 bases from V and 7 bases from J, leaving 14 bases between. DNA of the CDR3: TGTGCCAGCAGTTCAAGACAGTCCTTGCAGCCCCAGCATTTT. Translation: CASSSRQSLQPQHF.

V is TRBV4-2 and J is TRBJ2-2; D perhaps matches TRBD2 (6 bases). This CDR3 has 15 amino acids. CDR1 and CDR2 (germline): LGHNA, YNFKEQ. V was shortened by 0 bases and J by 6 bases, with 11 bases between the two germline ends. CDR3 in DNA: TGTGCCAGCAGCCAAGAATCCAGGGAGGCCGGGGAGCTGTTTTTT. Translated: CASSQESREAGELFF.

This chain uses TRBV7-3 with TRBJ2-7; 7 bases line up with TRBD1. J was trimmed by 5 bases and V by 0 bases; bases with no gene match: 1. CDR3 length: 13 residues. Looked up from germline, CDR1 is SGHTA and CDR2 is FQGTGA. CDR3 sequence (DNA): TGTGCCAGCAGCTTAACGGGACAGCACGAGCAGTACTTC. Translating gives CASSLTGQHEQYF.

DNA for the CDR3: TGTGCCAGCAGCTTAGTTGCAGGGTCCTCCTACAATGAGCAGTTCTTC. Protein sequence: CASSLVAGSSYNEQFF. V gene TRBV7-2 combines with J gene TRBJ2-1, with TRBD1 as a possible D gene (5 bases). Germline V gene sequence: CDR1 SGHTA, CDR2 FQGNSA. Trimming took off 1 base at V and 0 bases at J, with 10 bases between the two ends. The CDR3 extends over 16 amino acids.

The V gene is TRBV30, the J gene TRBJ1-2; D might be TRBD1 (6 bases). The CDR3 extends over 13 amino acids. CDR1 GTSNPN and CDR2 SVGIG come from the germline V gene (reference sequence). The V gene lost 4 bases and the J gene lost 4 bases, with 13 bases spanning the gap. The CDR3 bases are TGTGCCTGGAAAGCGGACAGATCCTATGGCTACACCTTC. Translated, it gives CAWKADRSYGYTF.